What follows are 12 T cell receptor beta chains derived from one specimen sequenced in a study of control samples from healthy donors and cancer patients. Sequenced by immunoSEQ multiplex PCR; TCRdb stores in-frame clones only, minus some. The table records roughly 130,000 clones, approximately 94% of them present only once. Sample: PBMCs. The receptors come from a man aged 45 to 65 with head and neck cancer.

The chain links TRBV6-1 to TRBJ1-2, with D maybe TRBD1 (5 bases). Per the germline V gene, CDR1 is MNHNS and CDR2 is SASEGT. The V gene lost 1 base and the J gene lost 4 bases, with 13 bases spanning the gap. This CDR3 region has 15 residues. The CDR3 sequence is CASSEGRGLIYGYTF. The DNA of the CDR3 is TGTGCCAGCAGTGAAGGGAGGGGACTGATCTATGGCTACACCTTC.

This sequence joins TRBV21-1 and TRBJ2-3; TRBD1, as called in the table, went unchecked against the DNA. TRBV21-1 represents a pseudogene. This CDR3 is built from 17 residues. CDR3 loop: CASSNRQGQADTDTQYF. The CDR3 bases are TGTGCCAGCAGCAACCGCCAGGGACAGGCGGACACAGATACGCAGTATTTT.

The chain uses TRBV6-4 and TRBJ1-2; 7 nucleotides agree with TRBD1. Germline loops: CDR1 MRHNA, CDR2 SNTAGT. The CDR3 runs 13 residues. Germline trimming cut 6 bases from V and 4 bases from J; bases unmatched to any gene: 5. Here the CDR3 reads CASSRTGSYGYTF. CDR3 coding DNA: TGTGCCAGCAGCCGGACAGGCAGCTATGGCTACACCTTC.

This chain links TRBV13 with TRBJ2-5; the match to TRBD2 covers 8 bases. V shed 5 bases and J 4 bases; nucleotides not matched to a gene: 3. Germline loops: CDR1 PRHDT, CDR2 FYEKMQ (reference sequence). This CDR3 contains 13 residues. The CDR3 is CASSTGLAETQYF. CDR3 DNA: TGTGCCAGCAGCACCGGACTAGCAGAGACCCAGTACTTC.

Concerning this clone itself: The junction does not match germline at one end; this may be a read error. This rearrangement joins TRBV10-3 to TRBJ2-3, with 11 bases that match TRBD2. Germline lookup yields CDR1 ENHRY and CDR2 SYGVKD. The CDR3 contains 15 residues. The CDR3 region has the DNA TGTGGCATCAGATCGGGACTAGCGGGCACAGATACGCAGTATTTT. It specifies CGIRSGLAGTDTQYF.

The chain combines TRBV12-3 or TRBV12-4 with TRBJ2-3; D tentatively fits TRBD1 or TRBD2 (5 bases each). The length of the CDR3 is 13 residues. V lost 8 bases, J lost 0 bases, and 9 bases lay in between. In DNA, the CDR3 is TGTGCCAGCCGGTGGGGGAGCACAGATACGCAGTATTTT. Translated: CASRWGSTDTQYF.

The rearrangement links TRBV6-2 or TRBV6-3 to TRBJ2-1; D remains unclear. CDR1 MNHEY and CDR2 SVGEGT come from the germline V gene. The CDR3 has 13 residues. The V and J ends lost 6 bases and 10 bases respectively, with 16 bases between them. CDR3 sequence (DNA): TGTGCCAGCAGCCGCAAACTTGCCAACGAGCAGTTCTTC. Its protein product is CASSRKLANEQFF.

The chain is built from TRBV13 and TRBJ2-7, with D perhaps being TRBD1 or TRBD2 (5 bases each). The CDR3 totals 14 residues. The germline V gene has CDR1 PRHDT and CDR2 FYEKMQ (reference sequence). Trimming took 8 bases from V and 0 from J, leaving 14 bases between them. CDR3 protein: CASGRWGSSYEQYF. CDR3 DNA sequence: TGTGCCAGCGGCCGGTGGGGGAGCTCCTACGAGCAGTACTTC.

The chain uses TRBV28 and TRBJ2-1, with D tentatively TRBD1 (5 bases). V was trimmed by 2 bases and J by 7 bases, leaving 12 bases between them. The CDR3 runs to 14 residues. The germline CDR1 and CDR2 sequences are MDHEN and SYDVKM. CDR3 DNA sequence: TGTGCCAGCAGTTTAGCAGGGTCGAGTAATGAGCAGTTCTTC. This codes for CASSLAGSSNEQFF. Using reference TRBV28 and TRBJ2-1 for the parts outside the CDR3, the full variable domain is DVKVTQSSRYLVKRTGEKVFLECVQDMDHENMFWYRQDPGLGLRLIYFSYDVKMKEKGDIPEGYSVSREKKERFSLILESASTNQTSMYLCASSLAGSSNEQFFGPGTRLTVL.

The CDR3 bases are TGTGCCAGCAGCTTAACTGAGTTCGGCACTGAAGCTTTCTTT. Translation: CASSLTEFGTEAFF. The rearrangement links TRBV7-6 to TRBJ1-1; D gene ambiguous. CDR1 and CDR2 from the germline V gene are SGHVS and FNYEAQ. This CDR3 is built from 14 residues. V shed 2 bases and J shed 4 bases, with 11 bases lying between them. Full variable domain (remainder filled in from reference TRBV7-6 and TRBJ1-1): GAGVSQSPRYKVTKRGQDVALRCDPISGHVSLYWYRQALGQGPEFLTYFNYEAQQDKSGLPNDRFSAERPEGSISTLTIQRTEQRDSAMYRCASSLTEFGTEAFFGQGTRLTVV.

V usage is TRBV9 and J usage is TRBJ2-3; 8 bases line up with TRBD2. V dropped 0 bases and J dropped 3; count of bases not matched to a gene: 9. Germline V gene lookup returns CDR1 SGDLS and CDR2 YYNGEE. The CDR3 totals 17 residues. The CDR3 protein is CASSVASIAGQTDTQYF. The CDR3 nucleotides read TGTGCCAGCAGCGTAGCCTCCATAGCGGGGCAGACAGATACGCAGTATTTT.

The CDR3 spells CASSTGLAGSRANEQFF. CDR3 DNA: TGTGCCAGCAGCACGGGACTAGCGGGGTCTCGGGCCAATGAGCAGTTCTTC. The chain recombines TRBV7-9 with TRBJ2-1, with 13 bases lining up with TRBD2. With V trimmed by 5 bases and J by 6 bases, 10 bases remained unmatched. Germline V lookup: CDR1 SEHNR, CDR2 FQNEAQ (reference sequence). This CDR3 spans 17 amino acids.